What follows is one T cell receptor (beta chain) and its context. As yet, its antigen is unknown. The data stem from a study of graft-versus-host responses after intestinal transplantation. This table comes from immunoSEQ multiplex PCR, and its TCRdb copy is limited to in-frame clones, with some not included. The table records roughly 70,000 clones, over 75% of them present only once. Trimming stripped 1 base from V and 9 bases from J, with 12 bases between. Germline CDR1 and CDR2: SGHAT and FQNNGV. The CDR3 totals 13 residues. General study results and limits: Early HvG declines after transplant were associated with peak circulating GvH clone levels.

The receptor was isolated from a human donor who was the organ donor for an intestinal transplant. J is TRBJ2-5 and V is TRBV11-2; D is unclear. Source: unstimulated CD4+ T cells sorted from spleen or lymph node cells, taken before transplant. Here the CDR3 DNA reads TGTGCCAGCAGCTTAGTCTCATCTGGGCCCCAGTACTTC. It codes for CASSLVSSGPQYF.